Listed here are 14 T cell receptor beta chains from one sample, sequenced in a study of cytomegalovirus exposure and HLA in healthy donors. PCR primers comprised 60 Vbeta and 13 Jbeta primers. Profiling relied on immunoSEQ multiplex PCR, and the TCRdb table lists in-frame clones only, not all of them. The sample has 100,000 to 150,000 clones; over 60% are singletons. Sequencing was done on a sample of PBMCs. Source of these receptors: a woman between 35 and 50 years old in good health and CMV-seropositive.

This clone was recorded a few times. The rearrangement joins TRBV19 to TRBJ2-5, with D perhaps matching TRBD2 (7 bases). CDR1 and CDR2 from the germline V gene are LNHDA and SQIVND (reference sequence). This CDR3 is built from 15 residues. Trimming shortened V by 2 bases and J by 4 bases, and 14 bases separated the two germline ends. DNA for the CDR3: TGTGCCAGTAGTATATTCTCAGGGGAGGGAGAGACCCAGTACTTC. As protein: CASSIFSGEGETQYF.

The chain carries TRBV5-1 and TRBJ1-2, with D maybe TRBD1 (6 bases). The V and J ends lost 1 base and 8 bases respectively, with 18 bases between them. CDR3 length: 15 amino acids. The germline gives CDR1 SGHRS, CDR2 YFSETQ. CDR3 DNA sequence: TGCGCCAGCAGCTTGCCAGGGGCTCACGGAGACGGCTACACCTTC. It codes for CASSLPGAHGDGYTF.

This clone was recorded only once. The rearrangement uses TRBV6-1 and TRBJ1-6, with D unclear. Germline V gene lookup returns CDR1 MNHNS and CDR2 SASEGT. Trimming pared 2 bases from V and 5 bases from J, leaving 7 bases between. The CDR3 length is 14 residues. CDR3: CASSENRNNSPLHF. The DNA of the CDR3 is TGTGCCAGCAGTGAAAACAGAAATAATTCACCCCTCCACTTT.

V gene TRBV9 combines with J gene TRBJ2-1, with D possibly TRBD2 on 5 matching bases. From germline, CDR1 is SGDLS and CDR2 YYNGEE. This CDR3 is 16 amino acids long. V was trimmed by 4 bases and J by 6 bases, leaving 20 bases between them. The CDR3 coding sequence is TGTGCCAGCAGCCCCCAACTAGTTGCGGGCCTCAATGAGCAGTTCTTC. Protein sequence: CASSPQLVAGLNEQFF.

The chain joins TRBV27 to TRBJ1-2, with no clear D. CDR3 length equals 14 residues. Trimming took off 7 bases at V and 2 bases at J, with 14 bases between the two ends. Germline V gene lookup returns CDR1 MNHEY and CDR2 SMNVEV (reference sequence). The CDR3 sequence: CASTPIGENYGYTF. The DNA for the CDR3 is TGTGCCAGCACCCCAATCGGGGAAAACTATGGCTACACCTTC.

The V call is TRBV7-2, the J call TRBJ2-7, with D perhaps TRBD1 (6 bases). The CDR3 is 13 residues long. Germline V gene sequence: CDR1 SGHTA, CDR2 FQGNSA. V was clipped by 0 bases and J by 4 bases, with 7 bases between them. The CDR3 protein is CASSLAQGYEQYF. The DNA of the CDR3 is TGTGCCAGCAGCTTAGCGCAGGGGTACGAGCAGTACTTC.

As regards this clone: Within the sample, other DNA sequences also encode this same CDR3. The chain is built from TRBV5-6 and TRBJ2-5; 10 nucleotides match TRBD2. The germline V gene encodes CDR1 SGHDT and CDR2 YYEEEE. This CDR3 spans 15 amino acids. J was trimmed by 5 bases and V by 2 bases; bases with no gene match: 6. For the CDR3, the DNA is TGTGCCAGCAGCTTAGACCTAGCGGGGGAGGAGACCCAGTACTTC. Its protein is CASSLDLAGEETQYF.

The V and J genes are TRBV5-5 and TRBJ1-6; D might be TRBD1 (6 bases). Germline CDR1 and CDR2: SGHKS and YYEKEE (reference sequence). V was cut by 4 bases and J by 3 bases, with 14 bases left in between. This CDR3 has 16 amino acids. The CDR3, as DNA: TGTGCCAGCAGCCAAGGACAGTTTAACTATAATTCACCCCTCCACTTT. Translated, it gives CASSQGQFNYNSPLHF.

The chain recombines TRBV12-2 with TRBJ2-5; the table gives TRBD1 as D, unverified against the DNA. TRBV12-2 is recorded as a pseudogene. The CDR3 totals 16 residues. This CDR3 is CASRCGTGDEGETQYF. DNA for the CDR3: TGTGCAAGTCGCTGTGGGACAGGGGACGAAGGGGAGACCCAGTACTTC.

The chain joins TRBV6-1 to TRBJ1-5; D unclear. This CDR3 comprises 13 residues. Trimming cost V 2 bases and J 4 bases, with 6 bases left between them. Germline CDR1 MNHNS, CDR2 SASEGT. In DNA, the CDR3 is TGTGCCAGCAGTGAATTTGAGAATCAGCCCCAGCATTTT. Translating it yields CASSEFENQPQHF.

This clone was counted between two and nine times. The CDR3 nucleotides read TGTGCCTGTAGGACAGGGGGCTACACCGGGGAGCTGTTTTTT. It translates to CACRTGGYTGELFF. The chain couples TRBV30 to TRBJ2-2, with 11 bases lining up with TRBD1. V was clipped by 6 bases and J by 3 bases; unmatched bases: 3. The CDR3 spans 14 residues. CDR1 is GTSNPN, CDR2 SVGIG, per germline (reference sequence).

This clone occurred once. V gene TRBV5-1 combines with J gene TRBJ1-2; 9 bases match TRBD1. Germline CDR1 is SGHRS and CDR2 is YFSETQ. After removal of 4 bases from V and 4 bases from J, the junction contained 8 bases not matched to a gene. The CDR3 sequence is 15 residues long. This chain's CDR3 is CASSEGTGLGYGYTF. In DNA, the CDR3 is TGCGCCAGCAGCGAAGGGACAGGGCTTGGCTATGGCTACACCTTC.

The chain recombines TRBV2 with TRBJ2-7; tentatively, D is TRBD2 (5 bases). Trimming cost V 10 bases and J 3 bases, with 13 bases left between them. Germline CDR1 and CDR2: SNHLY and FYNNEI. This CDR3 spans 12 amino acids. CDR3: CATRTSYYEQYF. The DNA for the CDR3 is TGTGCCACCCGTACTAGTTACTACGAGCAGTACTTC.

The CDR3 DNA is TGTGCCAGCAGTTTGGGACAGGGAAACGAGCAGTACTTC. Translation gives CASSLGQGNEQYF. V gene TRBV6-5 combines with J gene TRBJ2-7; 9 bases are shared with TRBD1. V shed 4 bases, J shed 5 bases, and the junction held 3 bases outside the gene matches. Germline lookup yields CDR1 MNHEY and CDR2 SVGAGI. The CDR3 runs to 13 residues.